This entry features one T cell receptor beta chain sequence. The data are from a study of blood T cell repertoires in COVID-19. On the study more broadly: The origin of the acute and convalescent COVID-19 samples was the United States, Italy and Spain. The cDNA or gDNA used as material had been derived from T cells, B-cell-depleted T cells, or PBMCs.

The ends were cut back, 0 bases at V and 4 bases at J, with 14 bases in the middle. From germline, CDR1 is SGHRS and CDR2 YFSETQ. This CDR3 has 15 residues. Original handling: How many nucleated cells were present was estimated from reference gene primer amplification. The protocol was immunoSEQ multiplex PCR, while the TCRdb copy is restricted to in-frame clones and leaves out a portion. V and J calls and clone size come straight from that table; D and trimming were deduced from the DNA. The table lists approximately 270,000 clones, about 89% of them singletons, with approximately 2.2% in the top ten.

J is TRBJ2-7 and V is TRBV5-1; possible D gene TRBD2, 6 bases. The receptor comes from a man between 45 and 60 years old with acute or convalescent COVID-19. The sequenced sample was peripheral blood. CDR3 sequence: CASSLGRLGLYEQYF. The CDR3 coding sequence is TGCGCCAGCAGCTTGGGCCGACTAGGATTATACGAGCAGTACTTC.